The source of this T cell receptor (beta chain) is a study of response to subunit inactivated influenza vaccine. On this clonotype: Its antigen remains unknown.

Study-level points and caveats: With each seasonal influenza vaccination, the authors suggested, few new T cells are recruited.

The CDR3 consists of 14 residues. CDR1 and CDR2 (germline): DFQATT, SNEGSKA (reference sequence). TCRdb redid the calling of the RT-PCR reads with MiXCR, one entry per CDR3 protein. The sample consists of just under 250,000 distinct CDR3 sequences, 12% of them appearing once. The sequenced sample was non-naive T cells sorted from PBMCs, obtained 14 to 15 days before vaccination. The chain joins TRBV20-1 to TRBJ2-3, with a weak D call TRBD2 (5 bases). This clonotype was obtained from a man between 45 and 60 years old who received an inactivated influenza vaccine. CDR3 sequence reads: CFGTTDFSTDTQYF. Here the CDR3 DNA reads TGCTTTGGAACGACGGACTTTAGCACAGATACGCAGTATTTT.